Below, 13 T cell receptor beta chains from the same sample are listed, as sequenced in a study of blood T cell repertoires in COVID-19. This table comes from immunoSEQ multiplex PCR, and its TCRdb copy is limited to in-frame clones, with some not included. The sample holds 200,000 to 250,000 clones, more than 75% seen once. The sequencing input was peripheral blood. These receptors all come from a woman in her 70s with COVID-19, enrolled during active disease.

This chain joins TRBV3-1 (or the pseudogene TRBV3-2) and TRBJ1-1, with TRBD1 as a possible D gene (6 bases). Germline assignment: CDR1 LGHDT and CDR2 YNNKEL (reference sequence). The CDR3 is 15 amino acids. Trimming stripped 2 bases from V and 3 bases from J, with 13 bases between. In DNA, the CDR3 is TGTGCCAGCAGCCAACCTCTGGACAGAGACACTGAAGCTTTCTTT. Amino acids: CASSQPLDRDTEAFF.

This clone was detected many times. CDR3 sequence: CASSRLAGGVNEQFF. The CDR3 DNA is TGTGCCAGCAGTCGACTAGCGGGAGGGGTTAATGAGCAGTTCTTC. The V gene is TRBV28, the J gene TRBJ2-1, with 14 bases that match TRBD2. This CDR3 spans 15 amino acids. V lost 5 bases and J lost 7; bases outside the gene matches: 4. Germline-derived CDR1 and CDR2 are MDHEN and SYDVKM.

The CDR3 nucleotides are TGTGCCAGCAGCGCCTCCCGGACTTCGGGAAACACCATATATTTT. Residues: CASSASRTSGNTIYF. V is TRBV9 and J is TRBJ1-3; D is uncertain. This CDR3 spans 15 amino acids. Trimming removed 3 bases at V and 4 bases at J, with 14 bases between. Germline values: CDR1 SGDLS, CDR2 YYNGEE. Full variable domain (remainder filled in from reference TRBV9 and TRBJ1-3): DSGVTQTPKHLITATGQRVTLRCSPRSGDLSVYWYQQSLDQGLQFLIQYYNGEERAKGNILERFSAQQFPDLHSELNLSSLELGDSALYFCASSASRTSGNTIYFGEGSWLTVV.

The chain carries TRBV5-1 and TRBJ2-5, with D possibly TRBD1 on 5 matching bases. The V and J ends lost 0 bases and 1 base respectively, with 7 bases between them. The CDR3 loop spans 14 amino acids. From germline, CDR1 is SGHRS and CDR2 YFSETQ. The CDR3 DNA reads TGCGCCAGCAGCTTGGGTGGGGCCCAAGAGACCCAGTACTTC. This codes for CASSLGGAQETQYF. Looking up the rest from reference TRBV5-1 and TRBJ2-5 gives the full variable domain: KAGVTQTPRYLIKTRGQQVTLSCSPISGHRSVSWYQQTPGQGLQFLFEYFSETQRNKGNFPGRFSGRQFSNSRSEMNVSTLELGDSALYLCASSLGGAQETQYFGPGTRLLVL.

Here the CDR3 DNA reads TGTGCCAGCAGTTTAGGCGAGCGGGCGAGCACAGATACGCAGTATTTT. It codes for CASSLGERASTDTQYF. The genes are TRBV28 and TRBJ2-3; possible D gene TRBD2, 6 bases. Between the trimmed V and J ends, which lost 2 bases and 0 bases, there was a span of 12 bases. In germline, CDR1 is MDHEN, CDR2 SYDVKM. CDR3 length: 16 residues.

The J gene is TRBJ2-3, the V gene TRBV6-6; possibly TRBD2 for D (7 bases). Germline V lookup: CDR1 MNHNY, CDR2 SVGAGI (reference sequence). Trimming removed 6 bases at V and 3 bases at J, with 19 bases between. The CDR3 has 16 residues. The CDR3 sequence: CASRSRRGGETDTQYF. The CDR3 DNA reads as TGTGCCAGCAGATCCCGGCGAGGGGGGGAAACAGATACGCAGTATTTT.

To note about this clone: The sample has other DNA sequences that encode this CDR3 too. V usage is TRBV29-1 and J usage is TRBJ2-5, with 7 nucleotides matching TRBD1. This CDR3 contains 11 residues. CDR1 and CDR2 (germline): SQVTM, ANQGSEA. The J segment lost 2 bases and the V segment lost 6 bases, leaving 0 bases of the junction unmatched. The CDR3 is CSVGQQETQYF. The CDR3 bases are TGCAGCGTGGGACAGCAAGAGACCCAGTACTTC.

This clone occurred once. The chain couples TRBV7-8 to TRBJ1-5, with unresolved D. The CDR3 runs 13 residues. The germline V gene has CDR1 SGHVS and CDR2 FQNEAQ. The V end lost 5 bases, the J end lost 7 bases, and 12 bases lay between the germline ends. CDR3 protein: CASSPVKPQPQHF. CDR3 sequence (DNA): TGTGCCAGCAGCCCCGTAAAGCCCCAGCCCCAGCATTTT.

This chain joins TRBV19 and TRBJ2-2; 9 bases are a match to TRBD2. The J segment lost 1 base and the V segment lost 9 bases, leaving 12 bases of the junction unmatched. Germline V gene data show CDR1 as LNHDA and CDR2 as SQIVND (reference sequence). This CDR3 comprises 17 residues. The CDR3: CARWGTSGFMNTGELFF. The CDR3 DNA reads as TGTGCCAGATGGGGAACTAGCGGGTTTATGAACACCGGGGAGCTGTTTTTT.

This clone was detected only a few times. The rearrangement uses TRBV6-5 and TRBJ1-5; tentative D call: TRBD1 (5 bases). V shed 2 bases and J shed 0 bases, with 11 bases lying between them. This CDR3 comprises 16 residues. The germline CDR1 and CDR2 sequences are MNHEY and SVGAGI. Here the CDR3 reads CASSYGPRASNQPQHF. CDR3 DNA: TGTGCCAGCAGTTACGGACCCAGGGCTAGCAATCAGCCCCAGCATTTT.

This sequence joins TRBV29-1 and TRBJ2-1, with 9 nucleotides matching TRBD1. CDR3 size: 12 residues. V shed 6 bases, J shed 5 bases, and the junction held 2 bases outside the gene matches. Germline assignment: CDR1 SQVTM and CDR2 ANQGSEA. CDR3 in amino acids: CSVWDRDNEQFF. In nucleotides, the CDR3 is TGCAGCGTGTGGGACAGGGACAATGAGCAGTTCTTC.

The genes are TRBV7-2 and TRBJ2-1; D is unclear. The germline V gene has CDR1 SGHTA and CDR2 FQGNSA. CDR3 length equals 17 residues. Trimming shortened V by 5 bases and J by 0 bases, and 17 bases separated the two germline ends. This CDR3 is CASSTASRSSSYNEQFF. The CDR3 bases are TGTGCCAGCAGCACCGCGTCGCGCTCGAGCTCCTACAATGAGCAGTTCTTC.

The chain combines TRBV19 with TRBJ1-1; no definite D call. The V gene lost 5 bases and the J gene lost 4 bases, with 14 bases spanning the gap. This CDR3 contains 14 residues. Germline CDR1 is LNHDA and CDR2 is SQIVND (reference sequence). CDR3 DNA: TGTGCCAGTAGTGCCCCCGGGAGGCTCACTGAAGCTTTCTTT. This encodes CASSAPGRLTEAFF. Full variable domain (remainder filled in from reference TRBV19 and TRBJ1-1): DGGITQSPKYLFRKEGQNVTLSCEQNLNHDAMYWYRQDPGQGLRLIYYSQIVNDFQKGDIAEGYSVSREKKESFPLTVTSAQKNPTAFYLCASSAPGRLTEAFFGQGTRLTVV.